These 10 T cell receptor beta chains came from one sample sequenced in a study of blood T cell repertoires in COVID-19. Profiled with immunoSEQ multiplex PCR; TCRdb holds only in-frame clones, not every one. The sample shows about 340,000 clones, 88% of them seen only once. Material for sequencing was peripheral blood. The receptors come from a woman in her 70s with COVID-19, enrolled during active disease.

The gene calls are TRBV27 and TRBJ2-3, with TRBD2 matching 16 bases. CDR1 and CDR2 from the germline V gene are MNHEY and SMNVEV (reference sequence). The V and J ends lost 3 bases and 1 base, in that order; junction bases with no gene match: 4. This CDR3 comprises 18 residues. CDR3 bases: TGTGCCAGCAGTTTGGGACTAGCGGGGGGGCCTGGCACAGATACGCAGTATTTT. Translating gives CASSLGLAGGPGTDTQYF.

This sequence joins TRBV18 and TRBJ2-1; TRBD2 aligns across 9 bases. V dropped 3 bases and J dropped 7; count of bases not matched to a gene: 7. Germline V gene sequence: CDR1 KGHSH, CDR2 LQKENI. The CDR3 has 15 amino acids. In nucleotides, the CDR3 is TGTGCCAGCTCACCGGTTATAGCGGGGGAGAATGAGCAGTTCTTC. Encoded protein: CASSPVIAGENEQFF.

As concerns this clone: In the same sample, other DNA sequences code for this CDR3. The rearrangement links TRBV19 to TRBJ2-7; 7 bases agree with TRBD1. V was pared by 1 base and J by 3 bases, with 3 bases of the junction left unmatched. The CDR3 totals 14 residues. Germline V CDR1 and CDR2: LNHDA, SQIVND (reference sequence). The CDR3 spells CASSIGQGGYEQYF. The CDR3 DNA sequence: TGTGCCAGTAGTATAGGACAGGGCGGCTACGAGCAGTACTTC.

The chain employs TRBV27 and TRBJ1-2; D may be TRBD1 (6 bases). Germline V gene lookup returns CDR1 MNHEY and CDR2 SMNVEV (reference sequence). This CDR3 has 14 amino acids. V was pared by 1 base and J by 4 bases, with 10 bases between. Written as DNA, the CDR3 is TGTGCCAGCAGTTTATGGGGAGGGGGCTATGGCTACACCTTC. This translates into CASSLWGGGYGYTF.

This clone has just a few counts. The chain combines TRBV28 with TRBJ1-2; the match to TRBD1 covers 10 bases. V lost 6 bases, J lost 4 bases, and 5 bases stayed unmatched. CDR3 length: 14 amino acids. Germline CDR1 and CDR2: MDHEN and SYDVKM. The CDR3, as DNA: TGTGCCAGCAGGTCGACAGGGGGCCTCTATGGCTACACCTTC. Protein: CASRSTGGLYGYTF.

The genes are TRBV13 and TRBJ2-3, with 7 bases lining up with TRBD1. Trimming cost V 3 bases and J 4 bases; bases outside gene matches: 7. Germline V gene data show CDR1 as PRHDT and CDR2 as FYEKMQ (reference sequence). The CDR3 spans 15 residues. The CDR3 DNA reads TGTGCCAGCAGCTTCCGGACAGGTATGGCAGATACGCAGTATTTT. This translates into CASSFRTGMADTQYF. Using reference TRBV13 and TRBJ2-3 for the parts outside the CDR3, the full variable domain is AAGVIQSPRHLIKEKRETATLKCYPIPRHDTVYWYQQGPGQDPQFLISFYEKMQSDKGSIPDRFSAQQFSDYHSELNMSSLELGDSALYFCASSFRTGMADTQYFGPGTRLTVL.

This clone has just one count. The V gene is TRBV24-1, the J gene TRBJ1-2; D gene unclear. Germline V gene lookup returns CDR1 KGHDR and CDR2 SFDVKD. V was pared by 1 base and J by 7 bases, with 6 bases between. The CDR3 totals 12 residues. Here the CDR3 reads CATSDFRFGYTF. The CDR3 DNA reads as TGTGCCACCAGTGATTTCAGGTTTGGCTACACCTTC.

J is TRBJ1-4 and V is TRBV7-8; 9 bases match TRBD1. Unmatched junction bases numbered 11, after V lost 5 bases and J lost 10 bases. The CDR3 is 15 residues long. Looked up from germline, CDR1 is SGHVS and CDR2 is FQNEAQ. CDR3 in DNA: TGTGCCAGCAGCAAAAACTCCGGGACAGGGTCAAAACTGTTTTTT. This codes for CASSKNSGTGSKLFF.

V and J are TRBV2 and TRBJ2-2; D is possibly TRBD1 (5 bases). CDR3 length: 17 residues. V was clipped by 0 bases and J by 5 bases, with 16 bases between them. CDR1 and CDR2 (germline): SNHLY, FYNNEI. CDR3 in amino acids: CASSEARWGAGTGELFF. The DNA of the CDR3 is TGTGCCAGCAGTGAAGCCCGATGGGGCGCCGGGACCGGGGAGCTGTTTTTT.

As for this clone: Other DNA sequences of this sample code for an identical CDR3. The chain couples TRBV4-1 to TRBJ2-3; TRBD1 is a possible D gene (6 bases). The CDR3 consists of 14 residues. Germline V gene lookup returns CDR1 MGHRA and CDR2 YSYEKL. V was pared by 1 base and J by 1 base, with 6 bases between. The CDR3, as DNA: TGCGCCAGCAGCCAAGCAGGGGGCACAGATACGCAGTATTTT. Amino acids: CASSQAGGTDTQYF.